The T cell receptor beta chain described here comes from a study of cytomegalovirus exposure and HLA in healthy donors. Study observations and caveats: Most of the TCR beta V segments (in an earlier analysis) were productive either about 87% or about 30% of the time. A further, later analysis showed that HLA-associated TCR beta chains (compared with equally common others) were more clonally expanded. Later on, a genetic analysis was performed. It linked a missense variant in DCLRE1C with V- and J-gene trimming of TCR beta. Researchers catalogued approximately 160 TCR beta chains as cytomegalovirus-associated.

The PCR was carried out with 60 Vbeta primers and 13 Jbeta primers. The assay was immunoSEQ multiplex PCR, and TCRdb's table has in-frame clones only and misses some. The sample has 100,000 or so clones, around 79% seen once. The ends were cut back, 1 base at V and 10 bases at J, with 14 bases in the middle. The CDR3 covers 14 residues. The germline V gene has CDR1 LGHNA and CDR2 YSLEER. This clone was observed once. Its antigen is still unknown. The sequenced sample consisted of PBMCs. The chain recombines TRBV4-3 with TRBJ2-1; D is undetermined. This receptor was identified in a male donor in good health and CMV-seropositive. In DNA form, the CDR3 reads TGCGCCAGCAGCCAAGCCGACTTCTCTCGGGAGCAGTTCTTC. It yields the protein CASSQADFSREQFF.